The sequence of this T cell receptor (beta chain) was determined in a study of technical replicates of blood from a handful of donors. Sequencing was performed with immunoSEQ multiplex PCR; in TCRdb, only in-frame clones are kept and a portion is missing. Among about 84,000 clones listed, roughly 93% were seen once. The CDR3 sequence is 16 residues long. V lost 1 base and J lost 2, with 11 bases in between. Germline values: CDR1 ENHRY, CDR2 SYGVKD. Sequences were obtained from T cells isolated from PBMCs. V and J are TRBV10-3 and TRBJ1-4; D is uncertain. This TCR was recovered from a human donor in good health. The CDR3 coding sequence is TGTGCCATCAGTGAGTTTTACACCTTTACTAATGAAAAACTGTTTTTT. As protein: CAISEFYTFTNEKLFF.